This T cell receptor (beta chain) was obtained from a study of blood T cell repertoires in COVID-19. About the study: T cells, B-cell-depleted T cells, or PBMCs provided the cDNA or gDNA that served as material.

The trim removed 3 bases at V and 7 bases at J, leaving 6 bases unmatched. Looked up from germline, CDR1 is SGDLS and CDR2 is YYNGEE. The CDR3 length is 15 residues. Sequencing was performed with immunoSEQ multiplex PCR; in TCRdb, only in-frame clones are kept and a portion is missing. The data show approximately 160,000 clones, roughly 90% seen once. This receptor was identified in a woman between 45 and 60 years old who had recovered from COVID-19. Sequencing was done on a sample of PBMCs or T cells enriched from blood (not recorded which). V usage is TRBV9 and J usage is TRBJ1-6, with 8 bases that match TRBD1. CDR3 sequence (DNA): TGTGCCAGCAGCGGGAGGACAGGGCGAAATTCACCCCTCCACTTT. This gives the protein CASSGRTGRNSPLHF.